This T cell receptor (beta chain) was observed in a study of blood T cell repertoires in COVID-19. The CDR3 spans 15 residues. Trimming pared 6 bases from V and 0 bases from J, leaving 12 bases between. Germline CDR1 ENHRY, CDR2 SYGVKD. Measured with immunoSEQ multiplex PCR; TCRdb has only the in-frame clones, and not every one. Here the sample spans fewer than 200,000 clones, approximately 80% being singletons. The receptor comes from an elderly woman with acute or convalescent COVID-19. The rearrangement joins TRBV10-3 to TRBJ1-5, with D unresolved. Material for sequencing was peripheral blood. In DNA, the CDR3 is TGTGCCATCAGAGACGGACTTTATAGCAATCAGCCCCAGCATTTT. It encodes CAIRDGLYSNQPQHF.